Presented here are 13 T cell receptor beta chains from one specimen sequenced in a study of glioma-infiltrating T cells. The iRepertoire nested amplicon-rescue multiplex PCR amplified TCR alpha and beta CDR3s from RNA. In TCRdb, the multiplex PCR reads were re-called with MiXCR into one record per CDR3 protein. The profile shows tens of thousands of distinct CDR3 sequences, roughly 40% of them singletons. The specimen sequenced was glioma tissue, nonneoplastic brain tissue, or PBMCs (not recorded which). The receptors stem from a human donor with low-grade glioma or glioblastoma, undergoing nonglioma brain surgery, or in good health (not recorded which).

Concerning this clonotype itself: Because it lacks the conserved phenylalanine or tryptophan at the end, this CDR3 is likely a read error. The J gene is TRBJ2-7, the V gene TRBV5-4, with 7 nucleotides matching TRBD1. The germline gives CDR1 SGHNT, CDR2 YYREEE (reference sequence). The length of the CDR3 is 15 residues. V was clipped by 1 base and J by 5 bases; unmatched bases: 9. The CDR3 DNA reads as TGTGCCAGCAGCTTGTTTGGGGACAGAGCCCACGAGCAGTACTTA. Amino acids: CASSLFGDRAHEQYL.

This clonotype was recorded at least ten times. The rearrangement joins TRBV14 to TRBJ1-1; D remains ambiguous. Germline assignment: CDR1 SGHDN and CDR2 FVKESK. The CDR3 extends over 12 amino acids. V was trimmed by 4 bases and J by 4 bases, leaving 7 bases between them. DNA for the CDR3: TGTGCCAGCAGCCCCAGTGGCACTGAAGCTTTCTTT. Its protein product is CASSPSGTEAFF.

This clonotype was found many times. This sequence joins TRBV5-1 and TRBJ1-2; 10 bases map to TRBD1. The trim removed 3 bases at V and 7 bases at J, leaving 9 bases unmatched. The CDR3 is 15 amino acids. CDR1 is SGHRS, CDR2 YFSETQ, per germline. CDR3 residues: CASSYTGGTGAGYTF. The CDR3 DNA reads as TGCGCCAGCAGCTACACCGGGGGGACAGGGGCTGGCTACACCTTC.

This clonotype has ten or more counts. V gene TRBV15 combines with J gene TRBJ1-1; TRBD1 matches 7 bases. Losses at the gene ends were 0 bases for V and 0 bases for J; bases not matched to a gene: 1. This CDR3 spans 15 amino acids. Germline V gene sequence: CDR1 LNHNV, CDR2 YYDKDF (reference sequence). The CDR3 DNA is TGTGCCACCAGCAGAGAGGGACAGTTGAACACTGAAGCTTTCTTT. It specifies CATSREGQLNTEAFF.

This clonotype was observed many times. CDR3 in amino acids: CASRPLFEEQFF. DNA for the CDR3: TGTGCCAGCCGACCCCTCTTTGAGGAGCAGTTCTTC. V usage is TRBV2 and J usage is TRBJ2-1, with no clear D. The CDR3 has 12 amino acids. V was clipped by 8 bases and J by 10 bases, with 15 bases between them. Germline CDR1 reads SNHLY; CDR2 reads FYNNEI.

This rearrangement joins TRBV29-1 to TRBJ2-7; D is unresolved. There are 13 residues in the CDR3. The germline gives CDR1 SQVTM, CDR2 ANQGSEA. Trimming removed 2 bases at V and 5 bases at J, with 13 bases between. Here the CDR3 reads CSVEPPDGDEQYF. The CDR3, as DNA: TGCAGCGTTGAACCCCCGGATGGGGACGAGCAGTACTTC.

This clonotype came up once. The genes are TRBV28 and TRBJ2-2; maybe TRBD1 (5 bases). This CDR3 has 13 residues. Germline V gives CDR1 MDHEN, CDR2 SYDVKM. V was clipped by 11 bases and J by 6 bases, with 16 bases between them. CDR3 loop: CAGVGQVAGELFF. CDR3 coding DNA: TGTGCCGGCGTGGGGCAGGTCGCCGGGGAGCTGTTTTTT.

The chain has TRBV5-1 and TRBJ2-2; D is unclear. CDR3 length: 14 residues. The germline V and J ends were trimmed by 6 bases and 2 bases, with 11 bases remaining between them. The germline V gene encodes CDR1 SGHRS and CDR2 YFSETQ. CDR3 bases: TGCGCCAGCAAAATGTCACCTAACACCGGGGAGCTGTTTTTT. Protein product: CASKMSPNTGELFF.

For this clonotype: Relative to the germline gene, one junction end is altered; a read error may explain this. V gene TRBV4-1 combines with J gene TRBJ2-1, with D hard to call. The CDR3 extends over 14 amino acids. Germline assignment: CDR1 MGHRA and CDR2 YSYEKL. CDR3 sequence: CASSQDLLYNDQFF. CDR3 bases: TGCGCCAGCAGCCAAGATTTATTATACAATGATCAGTTCTTC.

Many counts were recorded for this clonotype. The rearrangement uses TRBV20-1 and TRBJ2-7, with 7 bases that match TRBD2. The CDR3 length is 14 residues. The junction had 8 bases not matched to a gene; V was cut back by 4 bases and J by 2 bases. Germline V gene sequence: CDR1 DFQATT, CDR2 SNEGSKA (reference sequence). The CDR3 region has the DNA TGCAGTGCTATTCTTGGGGGGGGGACCTACGAGCAGTACTTC. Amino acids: CSAILGGGTYEQYF.

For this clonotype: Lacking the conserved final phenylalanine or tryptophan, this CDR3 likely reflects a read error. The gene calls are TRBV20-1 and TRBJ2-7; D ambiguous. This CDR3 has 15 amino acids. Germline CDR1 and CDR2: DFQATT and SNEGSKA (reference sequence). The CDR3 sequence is CNARDLLGRAYEQYL. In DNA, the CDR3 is TGCAATGCTAGAGATCTACTCGGACGAGCCTACGAGCAGTACTTA.

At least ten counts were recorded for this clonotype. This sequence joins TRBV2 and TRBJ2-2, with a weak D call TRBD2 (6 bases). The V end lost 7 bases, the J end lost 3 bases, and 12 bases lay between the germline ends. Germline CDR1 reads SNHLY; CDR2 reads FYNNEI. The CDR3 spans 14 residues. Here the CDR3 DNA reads TGTGCCAGCATCCTTTCGGGGGACACCGGGGAGCTGTTTTTT. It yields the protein CASILSGDTGELFF.

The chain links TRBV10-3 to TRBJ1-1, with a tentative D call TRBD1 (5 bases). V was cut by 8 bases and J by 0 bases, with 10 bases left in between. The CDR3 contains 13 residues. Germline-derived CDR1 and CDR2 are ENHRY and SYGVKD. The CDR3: CAIGQGLNTEAFF. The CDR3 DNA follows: TGTGCCATCGGCCAGGGCCTGAACACTGAAGCTTTCTTT.